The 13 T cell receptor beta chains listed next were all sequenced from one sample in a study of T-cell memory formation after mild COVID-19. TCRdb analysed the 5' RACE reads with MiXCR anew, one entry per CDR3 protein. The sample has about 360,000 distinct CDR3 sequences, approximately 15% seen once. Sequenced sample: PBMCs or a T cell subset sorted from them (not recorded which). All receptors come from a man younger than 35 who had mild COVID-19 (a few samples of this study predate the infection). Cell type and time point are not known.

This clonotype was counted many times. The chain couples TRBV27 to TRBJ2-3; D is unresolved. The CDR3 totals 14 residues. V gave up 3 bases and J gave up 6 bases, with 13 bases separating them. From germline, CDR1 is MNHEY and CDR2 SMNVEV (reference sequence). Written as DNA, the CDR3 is TGTGCCAGCAGTTTTCGGGCGAAAACGGATACGCAGTATTTT. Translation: CASSFRAKTDTQYF.

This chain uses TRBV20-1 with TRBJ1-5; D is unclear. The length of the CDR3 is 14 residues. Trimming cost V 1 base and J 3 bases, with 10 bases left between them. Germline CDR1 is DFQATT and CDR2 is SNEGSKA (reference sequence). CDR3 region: CSARAPAVNQPQHF. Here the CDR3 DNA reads TGCAGTGCTAGAGCCCCGGCGGTCAATCAGCCCCAGCATTTT.

This chain's CDR3 is CSAPSAGGRNTEAFF. CDR3 coding DNA: TGCAGTGCCCCCTCCGCAGGTGGAAGGAACACTGAAGCTTTCTTT. The V call is TRBV20-1, the J call TRBJ1-1; no clear D gene. The CDR3 is 15 residues long. V was shortened by 6 bases and J by 1 base, with 18 bases between the two germline ends. Germline V gives CDR1 DFQATT, CDR2 SNEGSKA (reference sequence).

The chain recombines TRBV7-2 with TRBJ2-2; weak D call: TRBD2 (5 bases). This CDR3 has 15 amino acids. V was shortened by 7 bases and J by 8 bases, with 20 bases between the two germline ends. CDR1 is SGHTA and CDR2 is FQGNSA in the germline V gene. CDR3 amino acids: CASTTFRTSWGELFF. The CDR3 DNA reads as TGTGCCAGCACCACGTTCCGGACTTCATGGGGGGAGCTGTTTTTT.

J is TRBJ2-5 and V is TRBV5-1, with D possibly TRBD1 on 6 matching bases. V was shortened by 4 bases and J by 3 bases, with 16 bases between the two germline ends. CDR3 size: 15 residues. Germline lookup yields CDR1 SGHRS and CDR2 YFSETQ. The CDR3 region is CASSPSRQAKETQYF. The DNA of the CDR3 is TGCGCCAGCAGCCCTTCACGACAGGCCAAAGAGACCCAGTACTTC.

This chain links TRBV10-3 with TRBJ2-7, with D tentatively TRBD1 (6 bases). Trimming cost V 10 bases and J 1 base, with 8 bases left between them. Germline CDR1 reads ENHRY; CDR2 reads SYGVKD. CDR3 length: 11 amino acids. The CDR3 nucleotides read TGTGCCACCGGACAGTCCTACGAGCAGTACGTC. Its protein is CATGQSYEQYV.

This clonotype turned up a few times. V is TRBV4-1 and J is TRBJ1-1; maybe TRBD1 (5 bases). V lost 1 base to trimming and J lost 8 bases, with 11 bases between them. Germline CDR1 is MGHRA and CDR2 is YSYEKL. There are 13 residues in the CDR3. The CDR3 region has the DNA TGCGCCAGCAGCCAAGTAGGAGGGGTGGAAGCTTTCTTT. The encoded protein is CASSQVGGVEAFF.

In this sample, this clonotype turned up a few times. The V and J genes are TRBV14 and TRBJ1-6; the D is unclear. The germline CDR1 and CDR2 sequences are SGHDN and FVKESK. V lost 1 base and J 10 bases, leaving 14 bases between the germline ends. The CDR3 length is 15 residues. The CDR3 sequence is CASSQGTIFDSPLHF. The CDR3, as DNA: TGTGCCAGCAGCCAAGGTACCATCTTTGACTCACCCCTCCACTTT. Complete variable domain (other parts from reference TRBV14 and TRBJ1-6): EAGVTQFPSHSVIEKGQTVTLRCDPISGHDNLYWYRRVMGKEIKFLLHFVKESKQDESGMPNNRFLAERTGGTYSTLKVQPAELEDSGVYFCASSQGTIFDSPLHFGNGTRLTVT.

In DNA, the CDR3 is TGTGCCAGCAGCTTCGGGGGAGGGGATCAGCCCCAGCATTTT. Translation: CASSFGGGDQPQHF. The chain carries TRBV7-9 and TRBJ1-5; D possibly corresponds to TRBD1 (5 bases). This CDR3 is built from 14 residues. Trimming pared 3 bases from V and 5 bases from J, leaving 11 bases between. Germline CDR1 and CDR2: SEHNR and FQNEAQ (reference sequence).

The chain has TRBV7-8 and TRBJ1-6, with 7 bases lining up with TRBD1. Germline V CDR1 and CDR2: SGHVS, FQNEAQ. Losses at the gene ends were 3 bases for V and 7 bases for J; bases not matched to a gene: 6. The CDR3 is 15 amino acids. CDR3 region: CASSFTGQWNSPLHF. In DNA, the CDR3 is TGTGCCAGCAGCTTTACGGGACAGTGGAATTCACCCCTCCACTTT. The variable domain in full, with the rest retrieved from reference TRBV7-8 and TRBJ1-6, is GAGVSQSPRYKVAKRGQDVALRCDPISGHVSLFWYQQALGQGPEFLTYFQNEAQLDKSGLPSDRFFAERPEGSVSTLKIQRTQQEDSAVYLCASSFTGQWNSPLHFGNGTRLTVT.

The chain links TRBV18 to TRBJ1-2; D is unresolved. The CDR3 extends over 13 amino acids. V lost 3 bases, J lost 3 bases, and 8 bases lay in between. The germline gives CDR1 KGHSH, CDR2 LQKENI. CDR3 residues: CASSPLGDYGYTF. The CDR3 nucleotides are TGTGCCAGCTCACCGCTAGGCGACTATGGCTACACCTTC. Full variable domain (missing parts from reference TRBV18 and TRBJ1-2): NAGVMQNPRHLVRRRGQEARLRCSPMKGHSHVYWYRQLPEEGLKFMVYLQKENIIDESGMPKERFSAEFPKEGPSILRIQQVVRGDSAAYFCASSPLGDYGYTFGSGTRLTVV.

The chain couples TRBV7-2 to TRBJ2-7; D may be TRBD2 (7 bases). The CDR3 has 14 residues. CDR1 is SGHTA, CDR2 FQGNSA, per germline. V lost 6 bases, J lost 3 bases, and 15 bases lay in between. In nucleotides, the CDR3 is TGTGCCAGCAGTCCTAGGGGGGGCAACTACGAGCAGTACTTC. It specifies CASSPRGGNYEQYF.

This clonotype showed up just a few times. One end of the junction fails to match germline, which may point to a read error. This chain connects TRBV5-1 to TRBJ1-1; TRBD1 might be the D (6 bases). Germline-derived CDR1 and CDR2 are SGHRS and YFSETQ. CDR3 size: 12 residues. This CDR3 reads CGSFGGPNEAFF. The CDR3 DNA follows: TGCGGCAGCTTTGGGGGCCCCAATGAAGCTTTCTTT. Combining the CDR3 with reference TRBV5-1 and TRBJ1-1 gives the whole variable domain KAGVTQTPRYLIKTRGQQVTLSCSPISGHRSVSWYQQTPGQGLQFLFEYFSETQRNKGNFPGRFSGRQFSNSRSEMNVSTLELGDSALYLCGSFGGPNEAFFGQGTRLTVV.